This T cell receptor beta chain was sequenced for a study of CD8+ T cells in alopecia areata. Study-wide background: At a dose of 5 to 10 mg twice daily, oral tofacitinib was given to treated patients. Study observations and caveats: Scalp sample data also include resident alphabeta T cells from normal skin.

Comments on this clone: Its target is not known.

Treatment given: oral pan-JAK inhibitor, 5-10 mg twice daily. Following RNA extraction, reverse transcription yielded cDNA that acted as the sequencing template. Profiling relied on immunoSEQ multiplex PCR, and the TCRdb table lists in-frame clones only, not all of them. The table records roughly 200,000 clones, approximately 55% of them present only once. V was pared by 5 bases and J by 0 bases, with 5 bases between. Germline CDR1 reads LGHNT; CDR2 reads FRNRAP. This CDR3 contains 12 residues. The V call is TRBV12-5, the J call TRBJ2-7; no definite D call. The TCR originated in a human donor with alopecia areata. Sequences were derived from CD8+ T cells sorted from blood, sampled at week 24, from a patient treated with tofacitinib. The CDR3, as DNA: TGTGCTAGTGGTGTGAGCTCCTACGAGCAGTACTTC. Amino acids: CASGVSSYEQYF.